A single T cell receptor beta chain is shown here with its context. This clone has a single count. Its antigen remains unidentified. Base qualities are not provided; no much larger clone lies one nucleotide away. According to the germline V gene (reference sequence), CDR1 reads PRHDT and CDR2 reads FYEKMQ. The V and J ends are trimmed by 0 bases and 4 bases, leaving 12 bases between them. Taken from cysteine to phenylalanine, the CDR3 has 15 residues. Left in the record is the CDR3 DNA by itself, 45 bases read in frame from the first base. This entry belongs to a study of graft-versus-host responses after intestinal transplantation (dated by TCRdb to the early 2020s). Notes on the research overall: The transplants that recipients got were multivisceral, liver-intestinal, or isolated intestinal. Every recipient was given anti-thymocyte globulin induction, followed by 3 to 4 years of maintenance tacrolimus and steroids. Bulk TCR-beta CDR3 sequencing was used to track graft-versus-host and host-versus-graft alloreactive T cell clones in the graft, circulation and bone marrow after intestinal transplantation. Alloreactive clones were identified by sequencing pre-transplant mixed lymphocyte reaction products and comparing them with unstimulated pre-transplant donor and recipient T cells. The cohort enrolled about two dozen intestinal transplant recipients, one of whom was a retransplant, and a few patients without pretransplant specimens were excluded. Donor T cell macrochimerism was defined as a peak of at least 4% donor T cells among recipient peripheral blood mononuclear cells. Rather than being sequenced by the commercial service, samples from three later patients were sequenced in-house on an Illumina MiSeq and processed with MiXCR. The research as a whole found: The conclusions were limited by the relatively low number and heterogeneity of the intestinal transplant patients. Peak levels of circulating GvH clones were associated with declines in HvG clones early after transplant. GvH clones were detected in recipient bone marrow, and some of these GvH clones were observed earlier in ileal mucosa or blood, consistent with an intestinal mucosal origin. In patients with donor T cell macrochimerism, the allografts had high GvH to HvG T cell clonal ratios.

Per the publication, the time point label means: cells obtained before transplantation from donor or recipient. CD3+CD4+ and CD3+CD8+ populations were FACS-sorted from unstimulated pre-transplant donor and recipient cells taken from spleen or lymph nodes. Libraries were constructed by the immunoSEQ multiplex PCR assay. For most patients, genomic DNA was isolated with the Qiagen DNeasy Blood and Tissue Kit and shipped frozen to Adaptive Biotechnologies for TCR sequencing. Adaptive Biotechnologies carried out high-throughput TCR-beta CDR3 sequencing of genomic DNA for most patients. The source study handled its data this way. TCR sequencing data were retrieved from Adaptive's ImmunoSEQ software for around 19 patients, whereas three other patients were processed with MiXCR and VDJtools. To correct CD4 versus CD8 sorting errors, sequences present in both subsets at a frequency ratio below 5:1 were removed. CDR3 nucleotide sequences shared by donor and recipient were removed because the origin of these sequences could not be assigned. Alloreactive clones required at least 2-fold expansion over unstimulated cells and minimum CFSE-low frequency of 0.002% (template counts) or 0.001% (read counts). A clone was considered mappable if detected in the sequenced pre-transplant spleen, lymph node, or MLR CFSE-low populations of the donor or recipient. The cumulative frequency of alloreactive clones was calculated as a percentage of all sequences, weighted by copy number. In its TCRdb copy, this immuneACCESS table keeps in-frame sequences only and misses some clones. Where compared with another copy, unresolved V genes explain less than half of these, and the others have no known cause. For V, J and clone size, that table is used; D and trimming come from the DNA. This sample lists 30,000 to 50,000 clones; about 96% were detected once. The ten top clones hold 0.22% of the sample.

The sequences come from unstimulated CD8+ T cells sorted from spleen or lymph node cells, collected before transplant. Recombination connected TRBV13 to TRBJ1-1, with TRBD1 perhaps the D gene, on 6 matching bases. The TCR comes from a human donor who was the organ donor for an intestinal transplant. The CDR3 loop reads CASSLGKGGITEAFF. The DNA sequence follows: TGTGCCAGCAGCTTAGGCAAGGGGGGGATCACTGAAGCTTTCTTT. When the CDR3 is completed using the reference TRBV13 and TRBJ1-1 genes on either side, the full variable domain is AAGVIQSPRHLIKEKRETATLKCYPIPRHDTVYWYQQGPGQDPQFLISFYEKMQSDKGSIPDRFSAQQFSDYHSELNMSSLELGDSALYFCASSLGKGGITEAFFGQGTRLTVV.